This T cell receptor (beta chain) was identified in a study of T cell changes during pregnancy in multiple sclerosis. Generated by immunoSEQ multiplex PCR, the TCRdb table keeps only in-frame clones and is missing some. The sample includes 20,000 to 25,000 clones, approximately 90% of them seen just once. The specimen was CD8+ T cells from peripheral blood mononuclear cells, collected in the first trimester of pregnancy. The TCR sequence derives from a female donor with multiple sclerosis, enrolled in a pregnancy study.

In DNA form, the CDR3 reads TGTGCCAGCAGTTCCCCGCAACAGGGGCGTCTTGGTGAAAAACTGTTTTTT. Its protein is CASSSPQQGRLGEKLFF. The genes are TRBV28 and TRBJ1-4; the match to TRBD1 covers 7 bases. The CDR3 sequence is 17 residues long. J gave up 7 bases and V 4 bases, and 15 bases lay outside the gene matches. CDR1 and CDR2 from the germline V gene are MDHEN and SYDVKM.